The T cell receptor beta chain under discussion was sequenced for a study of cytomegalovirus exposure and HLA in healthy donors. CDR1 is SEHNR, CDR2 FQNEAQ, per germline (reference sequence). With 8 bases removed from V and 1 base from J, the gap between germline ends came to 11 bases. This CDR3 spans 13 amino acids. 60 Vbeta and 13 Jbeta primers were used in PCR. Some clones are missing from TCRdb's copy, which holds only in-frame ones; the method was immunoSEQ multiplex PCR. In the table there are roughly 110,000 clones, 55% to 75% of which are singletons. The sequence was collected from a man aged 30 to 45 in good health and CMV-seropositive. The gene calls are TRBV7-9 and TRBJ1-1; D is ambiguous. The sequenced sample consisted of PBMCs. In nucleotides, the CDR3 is TGTGCCAGCCGCCGACTTGAGAACACTGAAGCTTTCTTT. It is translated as CASRRLENTEAFF.